This T cell receptor (beta chain) is from a study of untreated major depressive disorder. Study results and limitations: Generalizability is limited by the comparatively small study sample. All top five TRBV05-01 clones per subject were private clones.

Here immunoSEQ multiplex PCR was the method, and the copy in TCRdb shows in-frame clones only, minus some. This table holds 21,000 or so clones, approximately 89% found once. As concerns this clone: Antigen specificity is unknown.

Controls scored 5 or less on a depressive symptom inventory and never had mood disorders. From thawed PBMCs, CD4+ T cells were purified by negative selection. Germline assignment: CDR1 LGHNA and CDR2 YNFKEQ. The CDR3 length is 16 residues. Unmatched junction bases numbered 6, after V lost 5 bases and J lost 0 bases. Sequencing input: CD4+ T cells from PBMCs. V gene TRBV4-2 combines with J gene TRBJ2-7, with 11 bases matching TRBD2. The receptor was derived from a woman aged 25 to 39 in good health. CDR3 protein: CASSARTSGYSYEQYF. The CDR3 DNA reads as TGTGCCAGCAGCGCTCGGACTAGCGGGTACTCCTACGAGCAGTACTTC.